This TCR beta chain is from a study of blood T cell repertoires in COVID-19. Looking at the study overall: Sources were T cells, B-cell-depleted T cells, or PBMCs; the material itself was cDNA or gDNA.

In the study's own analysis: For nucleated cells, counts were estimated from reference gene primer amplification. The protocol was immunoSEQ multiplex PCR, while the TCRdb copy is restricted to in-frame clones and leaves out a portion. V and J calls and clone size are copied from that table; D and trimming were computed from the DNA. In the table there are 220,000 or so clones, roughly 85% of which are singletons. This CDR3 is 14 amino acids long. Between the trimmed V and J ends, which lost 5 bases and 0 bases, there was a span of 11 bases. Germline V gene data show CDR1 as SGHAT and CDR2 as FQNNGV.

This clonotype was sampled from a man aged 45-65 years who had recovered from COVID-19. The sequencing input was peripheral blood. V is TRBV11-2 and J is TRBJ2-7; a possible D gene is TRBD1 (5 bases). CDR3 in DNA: TGTGCCAGCAGCCTCCGACAGACCTCCTACGAGCAGTACTTC. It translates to CASSLRQTSYEQYF.